This T cell receptor (beta chain) was observed in a study of blood T cell repertoires in COVID-19. V lost 6 bases to trimming and J lost 7 bases, with 7 bases between them. The CDR3 has 12 residues. Participants were aged 18 to 89 years, lived in around 22 US areas, and enrolled virtually. Each participant's cohort was designated according to participant-reported clinical history. Recovered status in Cohort 3 required two negative PCRs, clearance, or symptom resolution. Profiled with immunoSEQ multiplex PCR; TCRdb holds only in-frame clones, not every one. Seen here are over 150,000 clones, around 85% observed once, and the top ten hold about 6.3%.

The sample comprised PBMCs or T cells enriched from blood (not recorded which). The chain is built from TRBV12-3 or TRBV12-4 and TRBJ1-6, with unresolved D. The receptor's source is a middle-aged man who had recovered from COVID-19. The CDR3 is CASSPLNSPLHF. In DNA form, the CDR3 reads TGTGCCAGCAGCCCGTTGAATTCACCCCTCCACTTT.